The 15 T cell receptor beta chains below all came from one sample that was sequenced in a study of blood T cells in healthy people across ages. Then a second PCR, running about 7 to 11 cycles, was carried out with a sample-barcoded 5' primer and a J-beta primer mix. TCRdb reprocessed the 5' RACE reads with MiXCR, giving one entry per CDR3 protein. This table holds 550,000 to 750,000 distinct CDR3 sequences, around 21% found once. The sample comprised blood. The receptors come from a man between 65 and 85 years old in good health.

The rearrangement uses TRBV20-1 and TRBJ1-1; possibly TRBD1 for D (5 bases). This CDR3 contains 12 residues. The germline gives CDR1 DFQATT, CDR2 SNEGSKA (reference sequence). V lost 7 bases and J 7 bases, leaving 16 bases between the germline ends. The CDR3: CSVRGSGGEAFF. The CDR3 DNA sequence: TGCAGTGTAAGAGGGTCGGGGGGTGAAGCTTTCTTT.

The gene calls are TRBV20-1 and TRBJ2-2, with TRBD2 matching 13 bases. V dropped 6 bases and J dropped 6; count of bases not matched to a gene: 4. The germline V gene encodes CDR1 DFQATT and CDR2 SNEGSKA (reference sequence). The CDR3 consists of 14 residues. The CDR3 loop is CSAGTSGIAGELFF. The CDR3 bases are TGCAGTGCGGGGACTAGCGGGATCGCCGGGGAGCTGTTTTTT.

The V gene is TRBV9, the J gene TRBJ2-4, with TRBD1 as a possible D gene (5 bases). CDR1 and CDR2 (germline): SGDLS, YYNGEE. Between the trimmed V and J ends, which lost 3 bases and 2 bases, there was a span of 12 bases. CDR3 size: 15 residues. The CDR3 sequence: CASSEDIFSKNIQYF. The CDR3 DNA reads as TGTGCCAGCAGCGAGGACATCTTCTCCAAAAACATTCAGTACTTC.

The chain couples TRBV29-1 to TRBJ2-4; possible D gene TRBD1, 6 bases. V lost 1 base and J 15 bases, leaving 13 bases between the germline ends. Germline V gene data show CDR1 as SQVTM and CDR2 as ANQGSEA. This CDR3 has 11 residues. The CDR3 bases are TGCAGCGTTGAAGCTCTAGGGGGTCGGTACTTC. As protein: CSVEALGGRYF.

In regard to this clonotype: A junction end diverges from the germline sequence, so it may reflect a read error. The rearrangement uses TRBV29-1 and TRBJ2-5; 8 bases are a match to TRBD2. The DNA matches TRBJ2-1 better at its end, which makes the J call doubtful. Germline CDR1 SQVTM, CDR2 ANQGSEA. The CDR3 is 15 amino acids. CDR3 sequence: CGVEEESGGYNEQFF. The CDR3, as DNA: TGCGGCGTTGAAGAAGAGAGCGGGGGTTACAATGAGCAGTTCTTC.

The V and J genes are TRBV28 and TRBJ1-5; D gene ambiguous. Germline CDR1 MDHEN, CDR2 SYDVKM. The CDR3 totals 16 residues. The V and J ends lost 0 bases and 5 bases respectively, with 14 bases between them. The CDR3 protein is CASSLWEGTLDQPQHF. CDR3 nucleotides: TGTGCCAGCAGTTTATGGGAGGGAACCCTTGATCAGCCCCAGCATTTT.

The chain employs TRBV5-1 and TRBJ2-7; D may be TRBD1 or TRBD2 (5 bases each). This CDR3 has 14 residues. Germline V gives CDR1 SGHRS, CDR2 YFSETQ. The V and J ends lost 4 bases and 2 bases respectively, with 13 bases between them. This CDR3 is CASSRDGDPYEQYF. The DNA of the CDR3 is TGCGCCAGCAGCCGGGACGGGGATCCCTACGAGCAGTACTTC.

In this sample, this clonotype turned up many times. CDR3 bases: TGTGCCAGCAGCAACCTGGAGACCCAGTACTTC. Translated, it gives CASSNLETQYF. This chain joins TRBV7-9 and TRBJ2-5; no definite D call. CDR3 length: 11 amino acids. The germline V and J ends were trimmed by 5 bases and 5 bases, with 6 bases remaining between them. Per the germline V gene, CDR1 is SEHNR and CDR2 is FQNEAQ (reference sequence).

This chain joins TRBV6-2 or TRBV6-3 and TRBJ2-5, with D perhaps matching TRBD1 or TRBD2 (5 bases each). Trimming stripped 0 bases from V and 5 bases from J, with 13 bases between. CDR3 length: 15 amino acids. Germline V gives CDR1 MNHEY, CDR2 SVGEGT. The CDR3 coding sequence is TGTGCCAGCAGTTACTCGGGACCCATGAGGGAGACCCAGTACTTC. Protein product: CASSYSGPMRETQYF.

The V call is TRBV21-1, the J call TRBJ2-5; the table's D call, TRBD2, was not checked against the DNA. TRBV21-1 is a recognized pseudogene. This CDR3 has 15 residues. The CDR3: CASSNCGGSRETQYF. The DNA of the CDR3 is TGTGCCAGCAGCAATTGCGGCGGGAGCAGGGAGACCCAGTACTTC.

The chain employs TRBV6-5 and TRBJ2-1, with D tentatively TRBD1 (6 bases). Near its end, the DNA agrees better with TRBJ2-7, so the J call may be wrong. CDR3 length: 13 amino acids. Germline V gives CDR1 MNHEY, CDR2 SVGAGI. The CDR3 loop is CASSYSQGYEQYF. CDR3 DNA: TGTGCCAGCAGTTACTCACAGGGCTACGAGCAGTACTTC.

The V gene is TRBV12-3 or TRBV12-4, the J gene TRBJ2-7; 7 bases agree with TRBD1. Trimming removed 4 bases from V and 5 bases from J; junction bases left unmatched: 11. This CDR3 spans 15 amino acids. The CDR3 is CASSSTGQGSDEQYF. In DNA form, the CDR3 reads TGTGCCAGCAGTTCGACAGGGCAAGGGTCTGACGAGCAGTACTTC.

This clonotype has only a few counts. The chain carries TRBV30 and TRBJ1-4; D remains unclear. V lost 0 bases, J lost 5 bases, and 13 bases lay in between. The CDR3 is made up of 15 amino acids. Germline CDR1 GTSNPN, CDR2 SVGIG (reference sequence). For the CDR3, the DNA is TGTGCCTGGAGTGTATGGACGGTGGGCAATGAAAAACTGTTTTTT. This translates into CAWSVWTVGNEKLFF.

The CDR3 nucleotides read TGTGCCAGCAGCGGGGCTAGCGGGCACTCCTACAATGAGCAGTTCTTC. Translated, it gives CASSGASGHSYNEQFF. The gene calls are TRBV5-4 and TRBJ2-1, with 8 bases fitting TRBD2. The CDR3 is 16 amino acids. Trimming removed 4 bases from V and 0 bases from J; junction bases left unmatched: 6. Germline CDR1 SGHNT, CDR2 YYREEE (reference sequence).

The J gene is TRBJ2-5, the V gene TRBV20-1, with D uncertain. The CDR3 spans 15 residues. V was clipped by 0 bases and J by 2 bases, with 13 bases between them. Germline CDR1 DFQATT, CDR2 SNEGSKA (reference sequence). The CDR3 reads CSARDSAGPQETQYF. The CDR3 nucleotides read TGCAGTGCTAGAGATTCCGCCGGGCCACAAGAGACCCAGTACTTC.